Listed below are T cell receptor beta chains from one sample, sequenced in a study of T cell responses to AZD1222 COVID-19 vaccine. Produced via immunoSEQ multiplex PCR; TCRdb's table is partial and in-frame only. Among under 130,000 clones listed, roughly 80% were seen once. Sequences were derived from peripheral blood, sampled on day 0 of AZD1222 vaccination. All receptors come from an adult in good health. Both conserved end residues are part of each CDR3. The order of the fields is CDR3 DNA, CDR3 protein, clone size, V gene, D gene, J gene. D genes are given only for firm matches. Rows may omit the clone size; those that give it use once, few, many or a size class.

CDR3 DNA: TGCGCCAGCAGCCTCAGGGGTATGGGCACAGATACGCAGTATTTT; CDR3 protein: CASSLRGMGTDTQYF; clone size: -; V gene: TRBV5-1; D gene: -; J gene: TRBJ2-3
CDR3 DNA: TGTGCCAGCAGCTCCCACGGGGCGGGCAGCTCTGGAAACACCATATATTTT; CDR3 protein: CASSSHGAGSSGNTIYF; clone size: -; V gene: TRBV9; D gene: -; J gene: TRBJ1-3
CDR3 DNA: TGTGCCAGCAGAGATCCGGGGGACGAGACCCAGTACTTC; CDR3 protein: CASRDPGDETQYF; clone size: -; V gene: TRBV6-6; D gene: -; J gene: TRBJ2-5
CDR3 DNA: TGCGCCAGCAGCCGCTACCGGGACCAGACGGAGACCCAGTACTTC; CDR3 protein: CASSRYRDQTETQYF; clone size: -; V gene: TRBV4-3; D gene: -; J gene: TRBJ2-5
CDR3 DNA: TGTGCCAGCACCACACAGGATGGTAATTCACCCCTCCACTTT; CDR3 protein: CASTTQDGNSPLHF; clone size: -; V gene: TRBV7-9; D gene: -; J gene: TRBJ1-6
CDR3 DNA: TGTGCCATCAGTGAGTCAGGGACAGGTCAAATCAATCAGCCCCAGCATTTT; CDR3 protein: CAISESGTGQINQPQHF; clone size: -; V gene: TRBV10-3; D gene: TRBD1; J gene: TRBJ1-5
CDR3 DNA: TGTGCCAGCAGTTTAGGTCCAGGGTCTGCTACTTTCTTT; CDR3 protein: CASSLGPGSATFF; clone size: -; V gene: TRBV12-3/TRBV12-4; D gene: -; J gene: TRBJ1-1
CDR3 DNA: TGTGCCAGCAGCCCGCGGGGGGGCTGGGATGAGACCCAGTACTTC; CDR3 protein: CASSPRGGWDETQYF; clone size: -; V gene: TRBV28; D gene: TRBD2; J gene: TRBJ2-5
CDR3 DNA: TGCGCCAGCAGCTTGGGGTCTGGTGGGGGGTGGACTGAAGCTTTCTTT; CDR3 protein: CASSLGSGGGWTEAFF; clone size: -; V gene: TRBV5-1; D gene: -; J gene: TRBJ1-1
CDR3 DNA: TGTGCCAGCAGCTTCGGAGTCTCTGGAAACACCATATATTTT; CDR3 protein: CASSFGVSGNTIYF; clone size: -; V gene: TRBV7-9; D gene: -; J gene: TRBJ1-3
CDR3 DNA: TGTGCCAGCAGTTCCGGACCGTGGCCCCAGCATTTT; CDR3 protein: CASSSGPWPQHF; clone size: -; V gene: TRBV6-5; D gene: -; J gene: TRBJ1-5
CDR3 DNA: TGTGCCAGCAGCTTGCTACAGGGGTTTATTTACGAGCAGTACTTC; CDR3 protein: CASSLLQGFIYEQYF; clone size: few; V gene: TRBV5-6; D gene: TRBD1; J gene: TRBJ2-7
CDR3 DNA: TGTGCCAGCAGCCAAGAGGGAAGGGGGCACGGCTACACCTTC; CDR3 protein: CASSQEGRGHGYTF; clone size: -; V gene: TRBV3-1/TRBV3-2; D gene: TRBD1; J gene: TRBJ1-2
CDR3 DNA: TGCGCCAGCAGTTACCTACCAGGGGGTGAGGGAACTGAAGCTTTCTTT; CDR3 protein: CASSYLPGGEGTEAFF; clone size: few; V gene: TRBV5-1; D gene: TRBD1; J gene: TRBJ1-1
CDR3 DNA: TGCGCCAGCAGCCAAGACCCCCTGGGGGGATTGAACACCGGGGAGCTGTTTTTT; CDR3 protein: CASSQDPLGGLNTGELFF; clone size: -; V gene: TRBV4-3; D gene: -; J gene: TRBJ2-2
CDR3 DNA: TGCAGTGCAAAAGGGACATTCGAGCAGTTCTTC; CDR3 protein: CSAKGTFEQFF; clone size: few; V gene: TRBV20-1; D gene: -; J gene: TRBJ2-1
CDR3 DNA: TGCGCCAGCAGTGGGGAACTGGGGGGAATCACTGAAGCTTTCTTT; CDR3 protein: CASSGELGGITEAFF; clone size: -; V gene: TRBV10-2; D gene: -; J gene: TRBJ1-1
CDR3 DNA: TGTGCCAGCAGCCAAGGTTATAGGGGCTACGAGCAGTACTTC; CDR3 protein: CASSQGYRGYEQYF; clone size: -; V gene: TRBV3-1/TRBV3-2; D gene: -; J gene: TRBJ2-7
CDR3 DNA: TGCGCCAGCAGCACACAGGGGAGAAGCTACACCTTC; CDR3 protein: CASSTQGRSYTF; clone size: -; V gene: TRBV5-1; D gene: TRBD1; J gene: TRBJ1-2
CDR3 DNA: TGTGCCAGCAGCAAAGTGGCGGAGGTTGACACAGATACGCAGTATTTT; CDR3 protein: CASSKVAEVDTDTQYF; clone size: -; V gene: TRBV4-2; D gene: -; J gene: TRBJ2-3
CDR3 DNA: TGCGCCAGCAGCTTGCTCTCAACTAATGAAAAACTGTTTTTT; CDR3 protein: CASSLLSTNEKLFF; clone size: -; V gene: TRBV5-1; D gene: -; J gene: TRBJ1-4
CDR3 DNA: TGTGCAAGTCGCTCCCCACTGGGGGGACAGGACGGGGGTCAGCCCCAGCATTTT; CDR3 protein: CASRSPLGGQDGGQPQHF; clone size: -; V gene: TRBV12-2; D gene: -; J gene: TRBJ1-5
CDR3 DNA: TGTGCCATCAGTGAGGCTCTTAATAGGGCAGGAGGCACAGATACGCAGTATTTT; CDR3 protein: CAISEALNRAGGTDTQYF; clone size: -; V gene: TRBV10-3; D gene: -; J gene: TRBJ2-3
CDR3 DNA: TGCGCCAGCAGCCGATCGGGACTAGCGGGGGGGCAAGAGACCCAGTACTTC; CDR3 protein: CASSRSGLAGGQETQYF; clone size: -; V gene: TRBV5-1; D gene: TRBD2; J gene: TRBJ2-5
CDR3 DNA: TGTGCCAGCAGCTTAGTAGGGCGGGGGGGGAGCACAGATACGCAGTATTTT; CDR3 protein: CASSLVGRGGSTDTQYF; clone size: -; V gene: TRBV7-2; D gene: TRBD2; J gene: TRBJ2-3
CDR3 DNA: TGTGCCAGCAGCCTCACAGGCTATTCACCCCTCCACTTT; CDR3 protein: CASSLTGYSPLHF; clone size: -; V gene: TRBV7-2; D gene: -; J gene: TRBJ1-6
CDR3 DNA: TGTGCCAGCAGCCTCGGAGATTGGACGGCACCCCTCCACTTT; CDR3 protein: CASSLGDWTAPLHF; clone size: -; V gene: TRBV7-8; D gene: -; J gene: TRBJ1-6
CDR3 DNA: TGTGCCAGCAGCCTCCTAGTAGGGTCTGGCTACACCTTC; CDR3 protein: CASSLLVGSGYTF; clone size: -; V gene: TRBV7-2; D gene: -; J gene: TRBJ1-2
CDR3 DNA: TGCGCCAGCAGCCAAGATCCGGGGACATCCTATGGCTACACCTTC; CDR3 protein: CASSQDPGTSYGYTF; clone size: -; V gene: TRBV4-3; D gene: -; J gene: TRBJ1-2
CDR3 DNA: TGTGCCAGCAGCTTGGGGGCAGGTTCAGACTATGGCTACACCTTC; CDR3 protein: CASSLGAGSDYGYTF; clone size: few; V gene: TRBV5-4; D gene: -; J gene: TRBJ1-2
CDR3 DNA: TGTGCCAGCAAGATTCAGGGGATCTCGGGTGAAGCTTTCTTT; CDR3 protein: CASKIQGISGEAFF; clone size: -; V gene: TRBV6-5; D gene: -; J gene: TRBJ1-1
CDR3 DNA: TGCGCCAGCAGCCCACGGACAGGGTTCTCCACTGAAGCTTTCTTT; CDR3 protein: CASSPRTGFSTEAFF; clone size: -; V gene: TRBV5-1; D gene: TRBD1; J gene: TRBJ1-1
CDR3 DNA: TGCGCCAGCAGCTCCACTACTAGCGGTAGCACAGATACGCAGTATTTT; CDR3 protein: CASSSTTSGSTDTQYF; clone size: few; V gene: TRBV5-1; D gene: TRBD2; J gene: TRBJ2-3
CDR3 DNA: TGTGCCAGCAGTCCCCCGCACGGATCCTACGAGCAGTACTTC; CDR3 protein: CASSPPHGSYEQYF; clone size: -; V gene: TRBV27; D gene: -; J gene: TRBJ2-7
CDR3 DNA: TGTGCCAGCAGCTTAGACCCAACAGGGAACTACGAGCAGTACTTC; CDR3 protein: CASSLDPTGNYEQYF; clone size: -; V gene: TRBV7-9; D gene: -; J gene: TRBJ2-7
CDR3 DNA: TGTGCCAGCAGAGTAGACAGGGCCGGCTTGGGCTACACCTTC; CDR3 protein: CASRVDRAGLGYTF; clone size: -; V gene: TRBV5-4; D gene: TRBD1; J gene: TRBJ1-2
CDR3 DNA: TGTGCCAGCAGCTCAGGTAATCAGCCCCAGCATTTT; CDR3 protein: CASSSGNQPQHF; clone size: -; V gene: TRBV5-5; D gene: -; J gene: TRBJ1-5
CDR3 DNA: TGTGCCAGCAGCGTAGGACTCCAAGGGGGTTATGGCTACACCTTC; CDR3 protein: CASSVGLQGGYGYTF; clone size: -; V gene: TRBV9; D gene: -; J gene: TRBJ1-2
CDR3 DNA: TGTGCCTGGACTAGAGGACAGGGCCCTTACAATGAGCAGTTCTTC; CDR3 protein: CAWTRGQGPYNEQFF; clone size: -; V gene: TRBV30; D gene: TRBD1; J gene: TRBJ2-1
CDR3 DNA: TGTGCCAGCAGTCAGGGGGCTTACTACAATGAGCAGTTCTTC; CDR3 protein: CASSQGAYYNEQFF; clone size: -; V gene: TRBV11-2; D gene: TRBD1; J gene: TRBJ2-1
CDR3 DNA: TGTGCCAGTAGTGGGGGTTCGCATTCACCCCTCCACTTT; CDR3 protein: CASSGGSHSPLHF; clone size: -; V gene: TRBV19; D gene: -; J gene: TRBJ1-6
CDR3 DNA: TGTGCCAGCAGCCAAGAATCCACGGGGGAGCTGTTTTTT; CDR3 protein: CASSQESTGELFF; clone size: -; V gene: TRBV3-1/TRBV3-2; D gene: -; J gene: TRBJ2-2
CDR3 DNA: TGTGCCAGCAGCTTGGATTGGGGTAGGGGGCATGGCCCAGATACGCAGTATTTT; CDR3 protein: CASSLDWGRGHGPDTQYF; clone size: -; V gene: TRBV5-6; D gene: TRBD1; J gene: TRBJ2-3
CDR3 DNA: TGTGCCAGCAGCACCGGGACAGGGAATAGGGCTAACTATGGCTACACCTTC; CDR3 protein: CASSTGTGNRANYGYTF; clone size: -; V gene: TRBV7-9; D gene: TRBD1; J gene: TRBJ1-2
CDR3 DNA: TGTGCCAGCAGCTTAACGGGGGGGCTGGGTCAGCCCCAGCATTTT; CDR3 protein: CASSLTGGLGQPQHF; clone size: once; V gene: TRBV7-3; D gene: -; J gene: TRBJ1-5
CDR3 DNA: TGTGCCAGTAGTATCTCGGCTAGCGGGGGGGCCTACGAGCAGTACTTC; CDR3 protein: CASSISASGGAYEQYF; clone size: -; V gene: TRBV19; D gene: TRBD2; J gene: TRBJ2-7
CDR3 DNA: TGTGCCAGTAGTTTACAGGGGGGCAATCAGCCCCAGCATTTT; CDR3 protein: CASSLQGGNQPQHF; clone size: -; V gene: TRBV19; D gene: TRBD1; J gene: TRBJ1-5
CDR3 DNA: TGCGCCAGCAGCTTGGCGGGGCACCTTAATGAAAAACTGTTTTTT; CDR3 protein: CASSLAGHLNEKLFF; clone size: -; V gene: TRBV5-1; D gene: -; J gene: TRBJ1-4
CDR3 DNA: TGCGCCAGCAGAATACAGGGGGGAACTGAAGCTTTCTTT; CDR3 protein: CASRIQGGTEAFF; clone size: -; V gene: TRBV5-1; D gene: TRBD1; J gene: TRBJ1-1
CDR3 DNA: TGTGCCAGCAAAGGGGACAACTATGGCTACACCTTC; CDR3 protein: CASKGDNYGYTF; clone size: -; V gene: TRBV2; D gene: -; J gene: TRBJ1-2
CDR3 DNA: TGTGCCACCAGCAGAGATCTTGGGACAGGGGGGGGTCTAGCCACTGAAGCTTTCTTT; CDR3 protein: CATSRDLGTGGGLATEAFF; clone size: -; V gene: TRBV15; D gene: TRBD1; J gene: TRBJ1-1